This paragraph reports one T cell receptor beta chain. No antigen is known for it. This specimen belongs to a study of CD8 T cells in ankylosing spondylitis. Using its own MiXCR run on the 5' RACE reads, TCRdb lists one record per CDR3 protein. The sample has roughly 30,000 distinct CDR3 sequences; less than 40% are singletons. This CDR3 region has 16 residues. Germline lookup yields CDR1 MNHNS and CDR2 SASEGT. The junction had 8 bases not matched to a gene; V was cut back by 6 bases and J by 2 bases. Study results and caveats: The authors found the disease-linked clones to be CD8+ and relatively rare in peripheral blood. It appeared that ankylosing spondylitis blood was characterized by a TCR beta motif of several highly homologous variants.

The chain carries TRBV6-1 and TRBJ2-1, with 9 bases fitting TRBD2. This TCR derives from a male donor with ankylosing spondylitis. The sequenced sample consisted of synovial fluid, either unsorted or a sorted T cell fraction (not recorded which). CDR3 in amino acids: CASRHLAGEAYNEQFF. The CDR3 nucleotides are TGTGCCAGCAGGCACTTAGCGGGAGAGGCCTACAATGAGCAGTTCTTC.